Shown below are 17 T cell receptor beta chains from a single sample sequenced in a study of graft-versus-host responses after intestinal transplantation. The antigens of these receptors remain unknown. The protocol was immunoSEQ multiplex PCR, while the TCRdb copy is restricted to in-frame clones and leaves out a portion. The sample yields about 94,000 clones, more than 85% seen once. This material consisted of unstimulated CD8+ T cells sorted from spleen or lymph node cells, taken before intestinal transplant. Every receptor here comes from a human donor who received an intestinal transplant.

This clone was picked up one time. The V and J genes are TRBV27 and TRBJ2-7, with D unclear. The V end was cut by 8 bases, the J end by 6 bases, with 11 bases between. The CDR3 consists of 11 residues. Germline lookup yields CDR1 MNHEY and CDR2 SMNVEV (reference sequence). The CDR3 nucleotides read TGTGCCAGCGGCCCCGGGTCCGAGCAGTACTTC. Its protein is CASGPGSEQYF.

This chain joins TRBV7-6 and TRBJ2-7, with TRBD2 identical over 11 bases. Germline V gene lookup returns CDR1 SGHVS and CDR2 FNYEAQ. The CDR3 length is 15 residues. V lost 5 bases to trimming and J lost 3 bases; unmatched junction nucleotides: 6. The CDR3 spells CASSPGTSGDYEQYF. Here the CDR3 DNA reads TGTGCCAGCAGCCCGGGGACTAGCGGAGACTACGAGCAGTACTTC.

This chain connects TRBV7-9 to TRBJ1-5; D ambiguous. V was shortened by 3 bases and J by 3 bases, with 6 bases between the two germline ends. CDR1 and CDR2 from the germline V gene are SEHNR and FQNEAQ (reference sequence). The CDR3 contains 13 residues. The CDR3 DNA follows: TGTGCCAGCAGCTTCTCCCCCAATCAGCCCCAGCATTTT. This codes for CASSFSPNQPQHF.

A remark on this clone: This sample also contains other DNA sequences that code for the same CDR3. The V and J genes are TRBV9 and TRBJ2-3; 14 nucleotides agree with TRBD2. V shed 4 bases, J shed 3 bases, and the junction held 4 bases outside the gene matches. This CDR3 comprises 16 residues. In germline, CDR1 is SGDLS, CDR2 YYNGEE. In nucleotides, the CDR3 is TGTGCCAGCAGCCCTGGGACTAGCGGGAGTACAGATACGCAGTATTTT. Amino acids: CASSPGTSGSTDTQYF.

The V gene is TRBV6-5, the J gene TRBJ2-1; 7 bases align to TRBD2. V was clipped by 8 bases and J by 7 bases; unmatched bases: 14. CDR1 is MNHEY and CDR2 is SVGAGI in the germline V gene. There are 15 residues in the CDR3. The CDR3 nucleotides are TGTGCCAGCTCCGGAGGAGGCGGGGGAATGAATGAGCAGTTCTTC. This sequence encodes CASSGGGGGMNEQFF.

This clone was found a few times. The genes are TRBV6-5 and TRBJ2-7, with 7 bases that match TRBD2. The V and J ends lost 6 bases and 0 bases, in that order; junction bases with no gene match: 2. Germline V gene lookup returns CDR1 MNHEY and CDR2 SVGAGI. The CDR3 loop spans 13 amino acids. The CDR3 region is CASRGGTSYEQYF. The DNA for the CDR3 is TGTGCCAGCAGGGGGGGGACCTCCTACGAGCAGTACTTC.

The J gene is TRBJ2-7, the V gene TRBV11-2, with 7 bases that match TRBD1. Losses at the gene ends were 5 bases for V and 5 bases for J; bases not matched to a gene: 3. The CDR3 length is 12 residues. Germline V gene lookup returns CDR1 SGHAT and CDR2 FQNNGV. The CDR3 DNA reads as TGTGCCAGCAGCGAGACAGGGAACGAGCAGTACTTC. Translated, it gives CASSETGNEQYF.

The chain joins TRBV5-4 to TRBJ1-1; TRBD1 agrees at 7 bases. The CDR3 has 13 amino acids. V gave up 0 bases and J gave up 5 bases; unmatched junction bases: 1. The germline V gene encodes CDR1 SGHNT and CDR2 YYREEE (reference sequence). The CDR3 loop reads CASSLVTGTEAFF. The CDR3 DNA reads as TGTGCCAGCAGCTTGGTGACAGGGACTGAAGCTTTCTTT.

V and J are TRBV6-6 and TRBJ1-1; 8 bases agree with TRBD1. V trimming: 2 bases; J trimming: 5 bases; junction bases outside the gene matches: 7. CDR3 length equals 15 residues. CDR1 and CDR2 from the germline V gene are MNHNY and SVGAGI (reference sequence). DNA for the CDR3: TGTGCCAGCAGTTACACCCGGACAGGGAGGACTGAAGCTTTCTTT. It is translated as CASSYTRTGRTEAFF.

Points on this clone: The same CDR3 is also encoded by other DNA sequences in this sample. This chain links TRBV7-3 with TRBJ2-7; 8 bases agree with TRBD2. Germline assignment: CDR1 SGHTA and CDR2 FQGTGA. V gave up 3 bases and J gave up 6 bases; unmatched junction bases: 10. CDR3 size: 15 residues. CDR3 nucleotide sequence: TGTGCCAGCAGCTTCCCCGGGACTAGATTGGGCGAGCAGTACTTC. Protein product: CASSFPGTRLGEQYF.

J is TRBJ2-2 and V is TRBV7-9; 11 bases line up with TRBD1. CDR1 and CDR2 (germline): SEHNR, FQNEAQ (reference sequence). Trimming cost V 4 bases and J 5 bases; bases outside gene matches: 0. CDR3 length: 14 amino acids. This chain's CDR3 is CASSWDRGTGELFF. The DNA for the CDR3 is TGTGCCAGCAGCTGGGACAGGGGGACCGGGGAGCTGTTTTTT.

This clone was counted only a few times. The chain joins TRBV10-3 to TRBJ2-7, with a possible D match to TRBD1 (6 bases). Germline CDR1 and CDR2: ENHRY and SYGVKD. The CDR3 extends over 12 amino acids. V dropped 10 bases and J dropped 4 bases, with 14 bases sitting between them. The CDR3 DNA is TGTGCCAACTTACAGGGAACATACGAGCAGTACTTC. Protein: CANLQGTYEQYF.

This chain connects TRBV7-6 to TRBJ1-1; 11 positions match TRBD1. CDR1 is SGHVS and CDR2 is FNYEAQ in the germline V gene. The J segment lost 4 bases and the V segment lost 8 bases, leaving 6 bases of the junction unmatched. The CDR3 covers 14 residues. CDR3 protein: CASAPGQGGTEAFF. CDR3 bases: TGTGCCAGCGCACCGGGACAGGGGGGCACTGAAGCTTTCTTT.

This chain links TRBV4-3 with TRBJ1-2, with D possibly TRBD1 on 5 matching bases. The V gene lost 0 bases and the J gene lost 4 bases, with 15 bases spanning the gap. Germline V gives CDR1 LGHNA, CDR2 YSLEER. CDR3 length: 16 amino acids. The CDR3 spells CASSQDQWGPLYGYTF. The DNA of the CDR3 is TGCGCCAGCAGCCAAGATCAGTGGGGCCCCCTCTATGGCTACACCTTC.

This clone was seen more than once but under ten times. V and J are TRBV4-1 and TRBJ1-5; D is possibly TRBD1 (5 bases). V was clipped by 0 bases and J by 7 bases, with 13 bases between them. CDR1 is MGHRA, CDR2 YSYEKL, per germline. CDR3 length equals 15 residues. CDR3 coding DNA: TGCGCCAGCAGCCAAGAGGGCCAGGGATGGCAGCCCCAGCATTTT. It encodes CASSQEGQGWQPQHF.

This chain connects TRBV4-1 to TRBJ2-7, with 7 bases aligning to TRBD1. Germline assignment: CDR1 MGHRA and CDR2 YSYEKL. CDR3 length equals 16 residues. J lost 2 bases, V lost 1 base, and 8 bases had no gene match. CDR3 sequence reads: CASSQGRGRGTYEQYF. As DNA, the CDR3 is TGCGCCAGCAGCCAAGGGCGAGGCAGGGGGACCTACGAGCAGTACTTC.

This chain uses TRBV5-1 with TRBJ2-1; 7 bases align to TRBD2. The CDR3 extends over 15 amino acids. V dropped 5 bases and J dropped 4; count of bases not matched to a gene: 9. Germline loops: CDR1 SGHRS, CDR2 YFSETQ. CDR3 loop: CASSFAGDSYNEQFF. The CDR3, as DNA: TGCGCCAGCAGTTTTGCGGGGGACTCTTACAATGAGCAGTTCTTC.